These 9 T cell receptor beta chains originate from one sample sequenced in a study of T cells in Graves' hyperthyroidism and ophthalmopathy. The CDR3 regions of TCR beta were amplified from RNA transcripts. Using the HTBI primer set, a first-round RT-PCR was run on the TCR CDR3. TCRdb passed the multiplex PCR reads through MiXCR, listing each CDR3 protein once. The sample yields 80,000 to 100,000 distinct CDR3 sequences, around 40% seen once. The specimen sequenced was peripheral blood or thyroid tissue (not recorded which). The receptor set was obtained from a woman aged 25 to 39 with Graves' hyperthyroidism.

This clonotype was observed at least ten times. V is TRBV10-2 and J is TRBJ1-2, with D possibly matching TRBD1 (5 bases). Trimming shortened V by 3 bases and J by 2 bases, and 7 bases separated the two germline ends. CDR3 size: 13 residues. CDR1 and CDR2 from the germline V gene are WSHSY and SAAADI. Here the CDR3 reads CASSEDRNYGYTF. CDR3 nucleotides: TGCGCCAGCAGTGAAGACAGAAACTATGGCTACACCTTC.

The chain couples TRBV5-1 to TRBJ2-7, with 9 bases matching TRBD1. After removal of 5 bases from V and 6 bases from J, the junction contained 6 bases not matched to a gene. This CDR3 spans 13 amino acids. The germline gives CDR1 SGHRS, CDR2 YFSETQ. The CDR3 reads CASRPQGAGEQYF. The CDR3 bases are TGCGCCAGCAGACCACAGGGGGCGGGCGAGCAGTACTTC.

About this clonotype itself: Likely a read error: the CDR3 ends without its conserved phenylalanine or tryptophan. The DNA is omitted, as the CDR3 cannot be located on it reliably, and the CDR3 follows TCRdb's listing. This CDR3 reads CASSLSRDSPLLC. The chain has TRBV7-8 and TRBJ1-6. Germline V gives CDR1 SGHVS, CDR2 FQNEAQ. Counting both end residues, the CDR3 totals 13 amino acids.

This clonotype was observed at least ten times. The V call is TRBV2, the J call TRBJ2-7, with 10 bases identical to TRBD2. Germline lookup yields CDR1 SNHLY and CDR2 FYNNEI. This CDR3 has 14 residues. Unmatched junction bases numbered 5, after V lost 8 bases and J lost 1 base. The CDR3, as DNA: TGTGCCAGCCAGACTAGCGGGTCGTCCTACGAGCAGTACTTC. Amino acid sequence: CASQTSGSSYEQYF.

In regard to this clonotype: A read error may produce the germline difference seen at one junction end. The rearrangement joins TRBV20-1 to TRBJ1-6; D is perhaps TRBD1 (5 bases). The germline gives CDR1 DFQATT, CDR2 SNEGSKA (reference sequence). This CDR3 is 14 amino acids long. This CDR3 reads CGARAGGYDSPLHF. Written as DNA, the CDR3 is TGCGGTGCTAGGGCGGGGGGTTACGATTCACCCCTCCACTTC.

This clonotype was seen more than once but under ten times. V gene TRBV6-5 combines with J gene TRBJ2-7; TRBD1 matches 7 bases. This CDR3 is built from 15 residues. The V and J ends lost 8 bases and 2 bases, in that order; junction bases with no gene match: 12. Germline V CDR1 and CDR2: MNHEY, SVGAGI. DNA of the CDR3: TGTGCCAGCGGTCGACAGGGACCGTTCGCCTACGAGCAGTACTTC. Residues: CASGRQGPFAYEQYF.

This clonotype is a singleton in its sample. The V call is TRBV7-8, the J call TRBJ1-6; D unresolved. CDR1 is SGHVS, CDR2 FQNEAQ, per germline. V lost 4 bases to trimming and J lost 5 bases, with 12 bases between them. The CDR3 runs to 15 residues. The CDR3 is CASSSGLGNNSPLHF. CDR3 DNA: TGTGCCAGCAGCTCCGGGCTAGGGAATAATTCACCCCTCCACTTT.

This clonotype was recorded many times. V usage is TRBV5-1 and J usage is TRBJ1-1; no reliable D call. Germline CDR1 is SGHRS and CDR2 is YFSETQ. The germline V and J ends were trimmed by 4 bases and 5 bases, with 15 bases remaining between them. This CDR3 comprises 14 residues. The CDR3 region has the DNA TGCGCCAGCAGCCCAAACCCCGGGGATACTGAAGCTTTCTTT. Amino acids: CASSPNPGDTEAFF.

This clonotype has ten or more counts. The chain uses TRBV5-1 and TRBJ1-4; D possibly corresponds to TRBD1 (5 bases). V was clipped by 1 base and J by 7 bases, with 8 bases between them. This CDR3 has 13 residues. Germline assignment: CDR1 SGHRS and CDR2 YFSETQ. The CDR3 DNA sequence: TGCGCCAGCAGCTTGCAACAGGCTGAAAAACTGTTTTTT. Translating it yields CASSLQQAEKLFF.